A selection of T cell receptor beta chains follows, all from one sample in a study of cytomegalovirus exposure and HLA in healthy donors. Produced via immunoSEQ multiplex PCR; TCRdb's table is partial and in-frame only. This table holds about 130,000 clones, 70% to 85% found once. The sequenced material came from PBMCs. The source of these receptors is a boy younger than 18 in good health and CMV-seronegative. CDR3s include the opening cysteine and the closing phenylalanine or tryptophan. A D gene is named only where the DNA matches it firmly. Expanded clones get a size class; other rows say once, few or many, or leave the size out.

TRBV19	18	TRBJ1-1	-	TRBD1	TGTGCCAGTAGTATGGGGACAGGGGGCGGTTACATGAACACTGAAGCTTTCTTT	CASSMGTGGGYMNTEAFF
TRBV7-9	16	TRBJ2-7	few	TRBD2	TGTTCCAGCAGCCACTCGACTAGCGGGAGGGTTCATGAGCAGTACTTC	CSSSHSTSGRVHEQYF
TRBV2	13	TRBJ2-7	-	TRBD2	TGTGCCAGCAGGTTGCGGGAGACTTACGAGCAGTACTTC	CASRLRETYEQYF
TRBV15	16	TRBJ1-2	-	-	TGTGCCACCAGCAGAGGACCTCTAGGGGGGGCTGAGGGCTACACCTTC	CATSRGPLGGAEGYTF
TRBV7-2	15	TRBJ2-3	-	TRBD2	TGTGCCAGCAGCGTGACTAGCGGGGCGGGAGATACGCAGTATTTT	CASSVTSGAGDTQYF
TRBV6-5	15	TRBJ2-6	-	-	TGTGCCAGCAGTTTACAGGGACCTGGGGCCAACGTCCTGACTTTC	CASSLQGPGANVLTF
TRBV4-1	16	TRBJ2-7	-	-	TGCGCCAGCAGCCAAGATCTCCAGGGTATACGGAACGAGCAGTACTTC	CASSQDLQGIRNEQYF
TRBV11-3	15	TRBJ2-5	few	-	TGTGCCAGCAGCTTAGTTCACCGGGAGAGGGAGACCCAGTACTTC	CASSLVHRERETQYF
TRBV4-1	15	TRBJ2-7	-	TRBD2	TGCGCCAGCAGCGAGGGACTAGCGGGAGCCTACGAGCAGTACTTC	CASSEGLAGAYEQYF
TRBV4-3	15	TRBJ2-3	few	-	TGCGCCAGCAGCCGTATCCCGACTAGCACAGATACGCAGTATTTT	CASSRIPTSTDTQYF
TRBV5-4	13	TRBJ1-1	-	TRBD1	TGTGCCAGCAGCGTCACAGGGGGGCCTGAAGCTTTCTTT	CASSVTGGPEAFF
TRBV30	15	TRBJ1-5	-	-	TGTGCCTGGAGTGTAGGTGGTCAGGGCAATCAGCCCCAGCATTTT	CAWSVGGQGNQPQHF
TRBV29-1	13	TRBJ2-1	-	TRBD2	TGCAGCGTGTCGACTAGCGGGACGGGGGAGCAGTTCTTC	CSVSTSGTGEQFF
TRBV12-5	16	TRBJ1-1	-	-	TGTGCTAGTGGTTTGGCGCTCGTACAGGGTGTAGCTGAAGCTTTCTTT	CASGLALVQGVAEAFF
TRBV19	16	TRBJ1-5	-	-	TGTGCCAGTAGCAAAGACATAGGGAGCGGCAATCAGCCCCAGCATTTT	CASSKDIGSGNQPQHF
TRBV6-1	16	TRBJ1-5	-	-	TGTGCCAGCAGTGAAGCGCGCGGGTATAGCAATCAGCCCCAGCATTTT	CASSEARGYSNQPQHF
TRBV5-4	16	TRBJ2-7	-	TRBD1	TGTGCCAGCAGCTTGGATGGACAGGGCGGCGCCTACGAGCAGTACTTC	CASSLDGQGGAYEQYF
TRBV11-3	15	TRBJ1-1	few	-	TGTGCCAGCAGCTTAGGTCCCCCTGAGAGCACTGAAGCTTTCTTT	CASSLGPPESTEAFF
TRBV18	14	TRBJ1-1	-	-	TGTGCCAGCTCTCGGAGGGGCGAGAACACTGAAGCTTTCTTT	CASSRRGENTEAFF
TRBV7-2	14	TRBJ1-1	-	-	TGTGCCAGCAGCTTAGAATCCAGGGTGGGTGAAGCTTTCTTT	CASSLESRVGEAFF